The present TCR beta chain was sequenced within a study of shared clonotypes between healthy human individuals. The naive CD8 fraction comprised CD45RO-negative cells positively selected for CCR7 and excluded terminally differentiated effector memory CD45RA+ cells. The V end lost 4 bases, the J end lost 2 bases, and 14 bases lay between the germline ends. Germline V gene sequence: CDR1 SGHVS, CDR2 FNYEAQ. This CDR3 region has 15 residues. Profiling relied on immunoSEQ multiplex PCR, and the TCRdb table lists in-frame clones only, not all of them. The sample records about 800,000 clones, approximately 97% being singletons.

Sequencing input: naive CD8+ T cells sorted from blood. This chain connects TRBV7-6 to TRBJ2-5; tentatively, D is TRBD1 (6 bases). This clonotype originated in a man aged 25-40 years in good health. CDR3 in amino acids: CASSSYRDKQETQYF. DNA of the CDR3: TGTGCCAGCAGCTCATACCGGGACAAACAAGAGACCCAGTACTTC. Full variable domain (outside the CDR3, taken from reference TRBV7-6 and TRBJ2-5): GAGVSQSPRYKVTKRGQDVALRCDPISGHVSLYWYRQALGQGPEFLTYFNYEAQQDKSGLPNDRFSAERPEGSISTLTIQRTEQRDSAMYRCASSSYRDKQETQYFGPGTRLLVL.